The following is a T cell receptor beta chain sequence with its context. Its antigen remains unknown. The sample belongs to a study of PD-L1 blockade in urothelial cancer. As for the study in general: Atezolizumab 1,200 mg was given intravenously every 3 weeks, starting 2014. Study results and limitations: Durable benefit was linked to greater 3-week expansion of tumor-associated blood clones.

The CDR3 contains 12 residues. Trimming took 3 bases from V and 2 from J; bases not matched to a gene: 0. Germline V gene sequence: CDR1 SQVTM, CDR2 ANQGSEA. The time point here: pretreatment peripheral blood. The patients' disease, urothelial carcinoma, was locally advanced or metastatic. This table comes from immunoSEQ multiplex PCR, and its TCRdb copy is limited to in-frame clones, with some not included. The table has tens of thousands of clones, about 85% seen once; the top ten hold around 15%. The specimen comprised PBMCs, sampled around atezolizumab (anti-PD-L1) treatment. The sequence came from a man aged 60 to 75 with urothelial cancer. The chain is built from TRBV29-1 and TRBJ1-2, with 7 bases lining up with TRBD1. The CDR3 nucleotides read TGCAGCGTTGAGGGACAGAACTATGGCTACACCTTC. Amino acids: CSVEGQNYGYTF.